This TCR beta chain was identified in a study of T cells after yellow fever vaccination. Study-level findings and limits: The booster saw the reappearance of most primary-vaccination clones (96% CD4, 70% to 90% CD8).

Making TCR cDNA involved 5'RACE template switching, which added UMIs and a universal primer site. MiXCR, applied by TCRdb to the 5' RACE reads, yields one record per CDR3 protein. The sample has 300,000 to 400,000 distinct CDR3 sequences; around 13% are singletons. A note on this clonotype: Its matching antigen is unknown.

V lost 9 bases and J lost 3, with 11 bases in between. Germline CDR1 is KGHDR and CDR2 is SFDVKD. The CDR3 contains 12 residues. Sequenced here: CD4+ T cells sorted from PBMCs, sampled 15 days after the yellow fever booster vaccination. The source is a man aged 18 to 29 who received the YFV17D yellow fever vaccine. V and J are TRBV24-1 and TRBJ2-7; D is undetermined. As DNA, the CDR3 is TGTGCCACCCTGCGGCCGCTCTACGAGCAGTACTTC. Protein product: CATLRPLYEQYF.